This is a list of T cell receptor beta chains from one sample in a study of control samples from healthy donors and cancer patients. Sequencing used immunoSEQ multiplex PCR; TCRdb keeps in-frame clones, though not all of them. Found here are about 48,000 clones, 93% of them singletons; the top ten hold around 22%. Sequencing input: PBMCs. The receptors derive from a woman aged 50 to 60 with head and neck cancer. CDR3s include the opening cysteine and the closing phenylalanine or tryptophan. Each record gives: clone size, V gene, J gene, CDR3 protein. Some rows have no size entry. The others give once, few or many, or a class for an expanded clone.

abundance: .; v_gene: TRBV15; j_gene: TRBJ1-1; CDR3aa: CATSSFRDGGTEAFF
abundance: .; v_gene: TRBV3-1/TRBV3-2; j_gene: TRBJ2-1; CDR3aa: CASSQDSYRGLSNEQFF
abundance: .; v_gene: TRBV18; j_gene: TRBJ2-7; CDR3aa: CASSPFAGRSSYEQYF
abundance: .; v_gene: TRBV6-5; j_gene: TRBJ1-5; CDR3aa: CASSQGGDQPQHF
abundance: .; v_gene: TRBV3-1/TRBV3-2; j_gene: TRBJ2-1; CDR3aa: CASDLSGSGQFF
abundance: .; v_gene: TRBV7-9; j_gene: TRBJ2-5; CDR3aa: CASSLGRSGSRETQYF
abundance: once; v_gene: TRBV10-3; j_gene: TRBJ1-4; CDR3aa: CAIHSGPNEKLFF
abundance: .; v_gene: TRBV7-2; j_gene: TRBJ2-7; CDR3aa: CASSLQGTGIYEQYF
abundance: .; v_gene: TRBV15; j_gene: TRBJ2-3; CDR3aa: CATSLDTLPSTDTQYF
abundance: .; v_gene: TRBV15; j_gene: TRBJ2-1; CDR3aa: CATSTASGAGEQFF
abundance: .; v_gene: TRBV27; j_gene: TRBJ1-4; CDR3aa: CASSSTGRVEKLFF
abundance: .; v_gene: TRBV27; j_gene: TRBJ2-2; CDR3aa: CASATTEGLTGELFF
abundance: .; v_gene: TRBV7-2; j_gene: TRBJ2-3; CDR3aa: CASSLAAGGDTQYF
abundance: .; v_gene: TRBV15; j_gene: TRBJ2-3; CDR3aa: CATSYRLTRSDTQYF
abundance: .; v_gene: TRBV6-5; j_gene: TRBJ1-1; CDR3aa: CASSYNPPMNTEAFF
abundance: once; v_gene: TRBV11-2; j_gene: TRBJ1-2; CDR3aa: CASSPLNRGRDGYTF
abundance: .; v_gene: TRBV6-2/TRBV6-3; j_gene: TRBJ1-2; CDR3aa: CASSYRGTHGYTF
abundance: .; v_gene: TRBV7-2; j_gene: TRBJ2-1; CDR3aa: CASSVVGQAFYNEQFF
abundance: .; v_gene: TRBV5-1; j_gene: TRBJ1-1; CDR3aa: CASSLTAGNTEAFF
abundance: .; v_gene: TRBV28; j_gene: TRBJ2-1; CDR3aa: CASRSVTGVYEQFF
abundance: .; v_gene: TRBV7-2; j_gene: TRBJ2-7; CDR3aa: CASSRGQGDEQYF